Below are 22 T cell receptor beta chains sequenced from a single sample in a study of blood T cell repertoires in COVID-19. Method: immunoSEQ multiplex PCR; TCRdb's copy keeps in-frame clones and lacks some. The data contain about 180,000 clones, over 75% of them seen just once; the ten biggest clones take up over 9.5%. Sequenced input: peripheral blood. The receptors were gathered from a human donor with active or convalescent COVID-19. The donor label of this sample is uncertain.

The gene calls are TRBV28 and TRBJ1-2; weak D call: TRBD1 (6 bases). The CDR3 is 13 residues long. CDR1 is MDHEN, CDR2 SYDVKM, per germline. Between the trimmed V and J ends, which lost 6 bases and 6 bases, there was a span of 14 bases. CDR3 amino acids: CASSSDSLDGYTF. CDR3 bases: TGTGCCAGCAGCTCGGACAGCCTAGATGGCTACACCTTC.

J is TRBJ1-3 and V is TRBV27, with 12 bases lining up with TRBD1. Trimming at V came to 2 bases and at J to 7 bases, leaving 6 bases not matched to a gene. The CDR3 has 16 residues. Germline CDR1 reads MNHEY; CDR2 reads SMNVEV (reference sequence). The CDR3 DNA is TGTGCCAGCAGTTTAACGGGGACAGGGGGCTTCAACACCATATATTTT. Its protein product is CASSLTGTGGFNTIYF.

The rearrangement joins TRBV25-1 to TRBJ2-4; the match to TRBD1 covers 8 bases. With V trimmed by 3 bases and J by 6 bases, 4 bases remained unmatched. Germline values: CDR1 MGHDK, CDR2 SYGVNS. The length of the CDR3 is 14 residues. For the CDR3, the DNA is TGTGCCAGCAGTGAGACCGACAGGGGAAACATTCAGTACTTC. This sequence encodes CASSETDRGNIQYF. Complete variable domain (other parts from reference TRBV25-1 and TRBJ2-4): EADIYQTPRYLVIGTGKKITLECSQTMGHDKMYWYQQDPGMELHLIHYSYGVNSTEKGDLSSESTVSRIRTEHFPLTLESARPSHTSQYLCASSETDRGNIQYFGAGTRLSVL.

The DNA of the CDR3 is TGTGCCAGCAGTCAATACGGACTAGCGGGGGGGCCGCGGTCCCAAGAGACCCAGTACTTC. Translating it yields CASSQYGLAGGPRSQETQYF. This rearrangement joins TRBV27 to TRBJ2-5; 15 nucleotides line up with TRBD2. Losses at the gene ends were 5 bases for V and 1 base for J; bases not matched to a gene: 14. CDR1 and CDR2 from the germline V gene are MNHEY and SMNVEV (reference sequence). This CDR3 region has 20 residues.

The chain couples TRBV29-1 to TRBJ2-2; D is perhaps TRBD1 (6 bases). Germline V gene sequence: CDR1 SQVTM, CDR2 ANQGSEA. This CDR3 comprises 14 residues. Deletions cut 7 bases from V and 4 bases from J, with 16 bases between. The CDR3, as DNA: TGCAGCGCCGGAAACAGGGAGACCACCGGGGAGCTGTTTTTT. Residues: CSAGNRETTGELFF.

This chain joins TRBV29-1 and TRBJ2-5, with D perhaps matching TRBD2 (5 bases). This CDR3 has 14 residues. V dropped 6 bases and J dropped 4 bases, with 18 bases sitting between them. The germline CDR1 and CDR2 sequences are SQVTM and ANQGSEA. CDR3 amino acids: CSVSQSTTRETQYF. CDR3 DNA: TGCAGCGTGTCACAGTCGACTACGAGAGAGACCCAGTACTTC. The full variable domain, rest sourced from reference TRBV29-1 and TRBJ2-5, is SAVISQKPSRDICQRGTSLTIQCQVDSQVTMMFWYRQQPGQSLTLIATANQGSEATYESGFVIDKFPISRPNLTFSTLTVSNMSPEDSSIYLCSVSQSTTRETQYFGPGTRLLVL.

The rearrangement links TRBV6-4 to TRBJ1-1; TRBD1 aligns across 7 bases. The CDR3 is made up of 14 amino acids. The germline V gene encodes CDR1 MRHNA and CDR2 SNTAGT. The junction had 5 bases not matched to a gene; V was cut back by 3 bases and J by 4 bases. The CDR3 region is CASSEGTDFTEAFF. CDR3 nucleotide sequence: TGTGCCAGCAGTGAGGGGACAGACTTCACTGAAGCTTTCTTT.

This chain uses TRBV7-9 with TRBJ2-7; a weak D match, TRBD2 (6 bases). Germline V lookup: CDR1 SEHNR, CDR2 FQNEAQ (reference sequence). Trimming shortened V by 8 bases and J by 1 base, and 12 bases separated the two germline ends. This CDR3 is 13 amino acids long. CDR3 DNA: TGTGCCAGCGGGTCGGGGGAGTCCTACGAGCAGTACTTC. It is translated as CASGSGESYEQYF.

The chain combines TRBV12-3 or TRBV12-4 with TRBJ2-2; no clear D gene. The CDR3 is made up of 11 amino acids. The ends were cut back, 5 bases at V and 8 bases at J, with 6 bases in the middle. The CDR3 sequence: CASSPIGELFF. The CDR3 nucleotides are TGTGCCAGCAGTCCAATTGGGGAGCTGTTTTTT.

As regards this clone: Germline and junction disagree at one end, which may indicate a read error. The rearrangement joins TRBV29-1 to TRBJ1-1, with no clear D. The CDR3 is made up of 11 amino acids. CDR1 and CDR2 from the germline V gene are SQVTM and ANQGSEA. The DNA for the CDR3 is TGTTTGTCATCGGTGAACACTGAAGCTTTCTTT. Amino acid sequence: CLSSVNTEAFF.

CDR3 sequence (DNA): TGTGCCAGCAGCCCCGGGACTAGCTCGCGAGAGCTGTTTTTT. Amino acid sequence: CASSPGTSSRELFF. The chain couples TRBV5-6 to TRBJ2-2; TRBD2 agrees at 9 bases. With 4 bases clipped from V and 11 bases from J, the junction kept 9 bases outside the gene matches. Germline V gene data show CDR1 as SGHDT and CDR2 as YYEEEE. The CDR3 totals 14 residues. Together with reference TRBV5-6 and TRBJ2-2, the CDR3 gives the full variable domain: DAGVTQSPTHLIKTRGQQVTLRCSPKSGHDTVSWYQQALGQGPQFIFQYYEEEERQRGNFPDRFSGHQFPNYSSELNVNALLLGDSALYLCASSPGTSSRELFFGEGSRLTVL.

This clone has just a few counts. The DNA for the CDR3 is TGTGCCAGCAGCCAAGGAGATTTGGGTCGGGTTGGACAGCCCCAGCATTTT. This encodes CASSQGDLGRVGQPQHF. The rearrangement joins TRBV4-2 to TRBJ1-5; D gene ambiguous. V lost 1 base and J 7 bases, leaving 20 bases between the germline ends. Germline V gene lookup returns CDR1 LGHNA and CDR2 YNFKEQ. The CDR3 totals 17 residues.

This chain uses TRBV19 with TRBJ1-3; 8 bases agree with TRBD1. The V segment lost 5 bases and the J segment 3 bases; nucleotides outside the gene matches: 9. CDR1 LNHDA and CDR2 SQIVND come from the germline V gene (reference sequence). The CDR3 contains 16 residues. CDR3: CASSSWTGMFGNTIYF. DNA for the CDR3: TGTGCCAGTAGTTCTTGGACAGGGATGTTTGGAAACACCATATATTTT.

The rearrangement joins TRBV6-5 to TRBJ2-1; 8 bases align to TRBD2. V lost 2 bases to trimming and J lost 9 bases; unmatched junction nucleotides: 9. Germline V CDR1 and CDR2: MNHEY, SVGAGI. The CDR3 loop spans 15 amino acids. The CDR3 loop is CASSYGREGLSEQFF. The CDR3 DNA reads as TGTGCCAGCAGTTACGGACGGGAGGGCCTTAGTGAGCAGTTCTTC.

The CDR3 spells CASSLSSGSSYEQYF. DNA for the CDR3: TGTGCCAGCAGCTTATCCAGCGGTTCCTCCTACGAGCAGTACTTC. This rearrangement joins TRBV7-9 to TRBJ2-7; TRBD2 might be the D (5 bases). V was cut by 2 bases and J by 0 bases, with 11 bases left in between. The CDR3 totals 15 residues. Germline values: CDR1 SEHNR, CDR2 FQNEAQ (reference sequence).

CDR3 DNA: TGTGCCAGTAGTATATCGACAGGAATTCAGCCCCAGCATTTT. Translation: CASSISTGIQPQHF. The V call is TRBV19, the J call TRBJ1-5, with a tentative D call TRBD1 (6 bases). CDR1 is LNHDA, CDR2 SQIVND, per germline (reference sequence). This CDR3 has 14 amino acids. V lost 2 bases, J lost 6 bases, and 11 bases lay in between.

The genes are TRBV24-1 and TRBJ2-5; 8 bases are shared with TRBD2. V lost 9 bases and J lost 5; bases outside the gene matches: 7. Germline V gene data show CDR1 as KGHDR and CDR2 as SFDVKD. This CDR3 has 13 residues. The CDR3 sequence is CATGPGGVETQYF. CDR3 nucleotides: TGTGCCACCGGCCCGGGGGGGGTGGAGACCCAGTACTTC.

The J gene is TRBJ1-2, the V gene TRBV5-1; D is perhaps TRBD1 (6 bases). V lost 4 bases, J lost 5 bases, and 15 bases lay in between. The germline gives CDR1 SGHRS, CDR2 YFSETQ. CDR3 length equals 14 residues. The CDR3 DNA reads as TGCGCCAGCAGCCCGGACAGTACCGCTTATGGCTACACCTTC. Translating gives CASSPDSTAYGYTF.

The rearrangement links TRBV7-9 to TRBJ2-5; 7 nucleotides align to TRBD2. J gave up 5 bases and V 5 bases, and 5 bases lay outside the gene matches. The CDR3 runs 13 residues. Germline CDR1 SEHNR, CDR2 FQNEAQ (reference sequence). The CDR3 reads CASSTTSVETQYF. The CDR3 DNA sequence: TGTGCCAGCAGCACCACTAGCGTGGAGACCCAGTACTTC.

The chain couples TRBV7-9 to TRBJ2-5; weak D call: TRBD1 (5 bases). The V gene lost 1 base and the J gene lost 2 bases, with 8 bases spanning the gap. Germline values: CDR1 SEHNR, CDR2 FQNEAQ (reference sequence). This CDR3 is 14 amino acids long. The CDR3 reads CASSLETDQETQYF. In nucleotides, the CDR3 is TGTGCCAGCAGCTTAGAGACAGATCAAGAGACCCAGTACTTC.

The chain couples TRBV5-6 to TRBJ1-2; TRBD1 aligns across 7 bases. The V segment lost 4 bases and the J segment 6 bases; nucleotides outside the gene matches: 3. Germline V CDR1 and CDR2: SGHDT, YYEEEE. The CDR3 consists of 12 residues. The CDR3 sequence: CASSPRGHGYTF. The DNA for the CDR3 is TGTGCCAGCAGCCCTAGGGGGCATGGCTACACCTTC.

The chain couples TRBV7-3 to TRBJ2-3, with 12 bases lining up with TRBD2. Germline V CDR1 and CDR2: SGHTA, FQGTGA. The CDR3 consists of 16 residues. V lost 2 bases, J lost 2 bases, and 2 bases stayed unmatched. This CDR3 reads CASSLGLAGNTDTQYF. CDR3 coding DNA: TGTGCCAGCAGCTTAGGACTAGCGGGGAACACAGATACGCAGTATTTT.